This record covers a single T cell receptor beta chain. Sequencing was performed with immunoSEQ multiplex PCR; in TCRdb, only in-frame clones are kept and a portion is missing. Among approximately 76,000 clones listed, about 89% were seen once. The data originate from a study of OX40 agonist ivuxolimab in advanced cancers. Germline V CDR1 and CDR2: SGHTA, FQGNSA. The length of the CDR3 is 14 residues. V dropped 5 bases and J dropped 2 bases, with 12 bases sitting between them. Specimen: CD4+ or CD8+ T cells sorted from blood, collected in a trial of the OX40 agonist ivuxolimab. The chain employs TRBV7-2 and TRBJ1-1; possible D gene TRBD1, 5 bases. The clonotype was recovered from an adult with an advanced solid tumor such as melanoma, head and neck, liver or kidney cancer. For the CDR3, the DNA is TGTGCCAGCAGCCGGGGACGGTCAAACACTGAAGCTTTCTTT. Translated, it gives CASSRGRSNTEAFF. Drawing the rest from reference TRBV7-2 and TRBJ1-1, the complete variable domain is GAGVSQSPSNKVTEKGKDVELRCDPISGHTALYWYRQSLGQGLEFLIYFQGNSAPDKSGLPSDRFSAERTGGSVSTLTIQRTQQEDSAVYLCASSRGRSNTEAFFGQGTRLTVV.